A single T cell receptor beta chain is shown here with its context. Other DNA sequences from this sample encode an identical CDR3 as well. The ends were cut back, 0 bases at V and 0 bases at J, with 3 bases in the middle. The CDR3 sequence is 13 residues long. CDR1 SGDLS and CDR2 YYNGEE come from the germline V gene. The data originate from a study of blood T cell repertoires in COVID-19. About the research overall: T cells, B-cell-depleted T cells, or PBMCs provided the cDNA or gDNA that served as material.

A case of COVID-19 had been met by exposed participants within 2 weeks before study entry. Authors' processing steps: Quantification of nucleated cells was approximated via reference gene primer amplification. Sequencing used immunoSEQ multiplex PCR; TCRdb keeps in-frame clones, though not all of them. V and J calls and clone size are given by that table; D and trimming were obtained from the DNA. The repertoire includes 300,000 to 350,000 clones, roughly 90% of them detected once, and 3.9% sits in the top ten. The specimen was PBMCs or T cells enriched from blood (not recorded which). The chain employs TRBV9 and TRBJ1-1, with D unclear. The receptor's source is a woman aged 30 to 39 who had been exposed to COVID-19. CDR3 region: CASSVAVNTEAFF. CDR3 coding DNA: TGTGCCAGCAGCGTAGCTGTGAACACTGAAGCTTTCTTT.